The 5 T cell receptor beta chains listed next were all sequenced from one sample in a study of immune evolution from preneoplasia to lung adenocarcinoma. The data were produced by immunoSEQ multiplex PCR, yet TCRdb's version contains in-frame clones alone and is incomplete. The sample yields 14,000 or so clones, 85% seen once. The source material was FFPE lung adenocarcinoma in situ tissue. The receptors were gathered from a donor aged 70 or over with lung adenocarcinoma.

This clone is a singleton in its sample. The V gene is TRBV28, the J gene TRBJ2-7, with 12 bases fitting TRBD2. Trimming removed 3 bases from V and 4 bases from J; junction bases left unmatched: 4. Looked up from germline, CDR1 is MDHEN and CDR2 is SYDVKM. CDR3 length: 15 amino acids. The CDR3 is CASSLDLAGGYEQYF. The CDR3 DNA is TGTGCCAGCAGTTTGGATCTAGCGGGAGGGTACGAGCAGTACTTC.

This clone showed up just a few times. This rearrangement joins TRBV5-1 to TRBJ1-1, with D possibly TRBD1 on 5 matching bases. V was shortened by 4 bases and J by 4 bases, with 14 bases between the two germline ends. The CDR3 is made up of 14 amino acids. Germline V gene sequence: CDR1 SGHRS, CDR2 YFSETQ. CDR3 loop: CASSNLGGSTEAFF. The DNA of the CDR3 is TGCGCCAGCAGCAACCTGGGGGGGAGCACTGAAGCTTTCTTT.

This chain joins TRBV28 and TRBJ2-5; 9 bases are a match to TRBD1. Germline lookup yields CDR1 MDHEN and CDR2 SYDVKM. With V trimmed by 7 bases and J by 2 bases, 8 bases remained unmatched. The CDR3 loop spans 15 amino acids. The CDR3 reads CASTHDRGGQETQYF. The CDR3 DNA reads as TGTGCCAGCACCCACGACAGGGGGGGGCAAGAGACCCAGTACTTC.

This chain's CDR3 is CASSWGRPSSYEQYF. CDR3 bases: TGCGCCAGCAGCTGGGGACGGCCGAGCTCCTACGAGCAGTACTTC. J is TRBJ2-7 and V is TRBV5-1; D may match TRBD1 or TRBD2 (5 bases each). Germline V lookup: CDR1 SGHRS, CDR2 YFSETQ. The CDR3 contains 15 residues. Trimming shortened V by 3 bases and J by 0 bases, and 13 bases separated the two germline ends.

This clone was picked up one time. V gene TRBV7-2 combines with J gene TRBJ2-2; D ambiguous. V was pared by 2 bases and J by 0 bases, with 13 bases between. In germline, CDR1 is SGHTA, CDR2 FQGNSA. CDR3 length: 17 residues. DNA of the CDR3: TGTGCCAGCAGCTTAAGTCCGACTGGAACGAACACCGGGGAGCTGTTTTTT. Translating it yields CASSLSPTGTNTGELFF.